This is a list of T cell receptor beta chains from one sample in a study of blood T cell repertoires in COVID-19. The assay was immunoSEQ multiplex PCR, and TCRdb's table has in-frame clones only and misses some. The table has over 300,000 clones, more than 70% seen once. Sequencing input: peripheral blood. These receptors came from a man younger than 30 who had recovered from COVID-19. CDR3s include the opening cysteine and the closing phenylalanine or tryptophan. D genes are given only for firm matches. Clone size is given for some rows only: seen once, a few or many times, or a class if the clone is expanded.

J: TRBJ1-2; D: .; V: TRBV7-2; length: 15; size: .; CDR3: CASSLERGRSYGYTF; DNA: TGTGCCAGCAGCTTAGAGAGAGGGAGAAGCTATGGCTACACCTTC
J: TRBJ2-1; D: TRBD2; V: TRBV30; length: 14; size: once; CDR3: CAWTRTSDYNEQFF; DNA: TGTGCCTGGACCAGGACTAGCGACTACAATGAGCAGTTCTTC
J: TRBJ2-1; D: .; V: TRBV7-3; length: 15; size: .; CDR3: CASSPHRDISSEQFF; DNA: TGTGCCAGCAGCCCCCACCGGGACATCTCGAGTGAGCAGTTCTTC
J: TRBJ2-7; D: TRBD1; V: TRBV7-2; length: 14; size: .; CDR3: CASSTGQGTYEQYF; DNA: TGTGCCAGCAGCACCGGACAGGGCACCTACGAGCAGTACTTC
J: TRBJ2-1; D: TRBD1; V: TRBV6-5; length: 15; size: .; CDR3: CASSRGQGDYNEQFF; DNA: TGTGCCAGCAGCCGCGGACAGGGGGACTACAATGAGCAGTTCTTC
J: TRBJ1-6; D: .; V: TRBV7-2; length: 18; size: .; CDR3: CASSLEGFRAMSSSPLHF; DNA: TGTGCCAGCAGCTTAGAAGGGTTCAGGGCGATGTCTAGTTCACCCCTCCACTTT
J: TRBJ1-2; D: .; V: TRBV30; length: 12; size: .; CDR3: CAWTQGGHGYTF; DNA: TGTGCCTGGACACAGGGTGGACATGGCTACACCTTC
J: TRBJ1-1; D: .; V: TRBV19; length: 11; size: .; CDR3: CASTVNTEAFF; DNA: TGTGCCAGTACAGTGAACACTGAAGCTTTCTTT
J: TRBJ2-3; D: TRBD2; V: TRBV5-6; length: 16; size: once; CDR3: CASSRTGAGGPDTQYF; DNA: TGTGCCAGCAGCCGGACCGGGGCGGGGGGGCCGGATACGCAGTATTTT
J: TRBJ2-2; D: TRBD1; V: TRBV19; length: 15; size: .; CDR3: CASRIGTGSTGELFF; DNA: TGTGCCAGTAGGATCGGGACAGGGTCTACCGGGGAGCTGTTTTTT
J: TRBJ2-5; D: .; V: TRBV27; length: 12; size: .; CDR3: CASSWNSEPQYF; DNA: TGTGCCAGCAGTTGGAATTCGGAGCCCCAGTACTTC
J: TRBJ1-2; D: TRBD1; V: TRBV6-6; length: 11; size: .; CDR3: CASSLRQGAFF; DNA: TGTGCCAGCAGTTTAAGACAGGGGGCTTTCTTC
J: TRBJ2-1; D: .; V: TRBV7-9; length: 15; size: few; CDR3: CASSLGDWGGDEQFF; DNA: TGTGCCAGCAGCTTAGGAGATTGGGGAGGCGATGAGCAGTTCTTC
J: TRBJ1-1; D: TRBD1; V: TRBV18; length: 14; size: .; CDR3: CASSPNRGNTEAFF; DNA: TGTGCCAGCTCACCGAACAGGGGGAACACTGAAGCTTTCTTT
J: TRBJ1-1; D: .; V: TRBV2; length: 10; size: few; CDR3: CASSSGEAFF; DNA: TGTGCCAGCAGTTCAGGGGAAGCTTTCTTT
J: TRBJ2-1; D: TRBD1; V: TRBV4-3; length: 13; size: .; CDR3: CASSQKQGFEQFF; DNA: TGCGCCAGCAGCCAAAAACAGGGGTTTGAGCAGTTCTTC
J: TRBJ2-7; D: .; V: TRBV29-1; length: 13; size: .; CDR3: CSVRGGRSYEQYF; DNA: TGCAGCGTCCGAGGTGGGAGATCCTACGAGCAGTACTTC
J: TRBJ2-2; D: .; V: TRBV6-4; length: 16; size: .; CDR3: CASSDSSRLGTGELFF; DNA: TGTGCCAGCAGTGACTCGAGCAGGTTGGGCACCGGGGAGCTGTTTTTT
J: TRBJ1-3; D: .; V: TRBV13; length: 16; size: .; CDR3: CASSDGHLPPGNTIYF; DNA: TGTGCCAGCAGTGACGGACACCTACCTCCCGGAAACACCATATATTTT
J: TRBJ2-5; D: .; V: TRBV5-1; length: 14; size: once; CDR3: CASSSLASQETQYF; DNA: TGCGCCAGCAGCTCTCTAGCGTCCCAAGAGACCCAGTACTTC
J: TRBJ2-1; D: .; V: TRBV5-4; length: 12; size: .; CDR3: CASSIDTNEQFF; DNA: TGTGCCAGCAGCATTGACACCAATGAGCAGTTCTTC
J: TRBJ1-2; D: TRBD1; V: TRBV19; length: 16; size: .; CDR3: CASSITRTGANYGYTF; DNA: TGTGCCAGTAGTATTACCAGGACAGGGGCCAACTATGGCTACACCTTC
J: TRBJ2-7; D: .; V: TRBV18; length: 14; size: .; CDR3: CASSSQDISYEQYF; DNA: TGTGCCAGCTCCTCCCAAGACATCTCCTACGAGCAGTACTTC
J: TRBJ2-7; D: .; V: TRBV7-3; length: 16; size: .; CDR3: CASSLFGDTDFGEQYF; DNA: TGTGCCAGCAGCTTATTCGGGGACACCGACTTCGGGGAGCAGTACTTC
J: TRBJ2-1; D: .; V: TRBV27; length: 14; size: .; CDR3: CASSPTTQGYEQFF; DNA: TGTGCCAGCAGTCCGACTACACAGGGCTATGAGCAGTTCTTC
J: TRBJ2-7; D: TRBD1; V: TRBV5-1; length: 13; size: .; CDR3: CASAGTGEREQYF; DNA: TGCGCCAGCGCCGGGACAGGGGAAAGAGAGCAGTACTTC
J: TRBJ1-1; D: .; V: TRBV4-1; length: 14; size: .; CDR3: CASSQGQGGTEAFF; DNA: TGCGCCAGCAGCCAAGGGCAGGGCGGCACTGAAGCTTTCTTT
J: TRBJ1-5; D: .; V: TRBV27; length: 15; size: .; CDR3: CASSLRSYSNQPQHF; DNA: TGTGCCAGCAGTTTGCGCTCGTATAGCAATCAGCCCCAGCATTTT
J: TRBJ2-3; D: .; V: TRBV5-1; length: 15; size: .; CDR3: CASSLSGSPEDTQYF; DNA: TGCGCCAGCAGCTTGTCGGGGTCCCCGGAAGATACGCAGTATTTT
J: TRBJ1-2; D: .; V: TRBV12-3/TRBV12-4; length: 13; size: .; CDR3: CASKYSQGAGYTF; DNA: TGTGCCAGCAAGTACTCACAGGGAGCCGGCTACACCTTC